These 18 T cell receptor beta chains share one sample of origin, sequenced in a study of early T cells in non-severe SARS-CoV-2 infection. Each CDR3 protein gets one entry after TCRdb re-called the 5' RACE reads with MiXCR. This sample has 25,000 to 35,000 distinct CDR3 sequences, with roughly 6.6% found just once. Sequencing was done on a sample of whole blood. The source of these receptors is an adult who was a healthcare worker with PCR-confirmed SARS-CoV-2 infection or an uninfected control (not recorded which).

The table lists this clonotype with many counts. The V gene is TRBV20-1, the J gene TRBJ2-1; 10 bases map to TRBD2. V lost 6 bases, J lost 9 bases, and 11 bases stayed unmatched. Per germline, CDR1 DFQATT and CDR2 SNEGSKA (reference sequence). The CDR3 has 14 amino acids. The CDR3 nucleotides are TGCAGTGCCGCCCTAGCGGGAGTAGACGGTGAGCAGTTCTTC. Translation gives CSAALAGVDGEQFF.

There are many counts of this clonotype. CDR3 region: CASSLGMYGYTF. In DNA form, the CDR3 reads TGTGCCAGCAGTCTTGGAATGTATGGCTACACCTTC. The rearrangement uses TRBV6-2 or TRBV6-3 and TRBJ1-2; D gene uncertain. Germline V gene data show CDR1 as MNHEY and CDR2 as SVGEGT. The CDR3 is 12 amino acids. V gave up 5 bases and J gave up 5 bases, with 9 bases separating them.

This clonotype was observed a few times. V gene TRBV24-1 combines with J gene TRBJ2-5; tentatively, D is TRBD2 (5 bases). V lost 0 bases to trimming and J lost 2 bases, with 9 bases between them. The CDR3 has 15 residues. The germline V gene has CDR1 KGHDR and CDR2 SFDVKD. The CDR3 here is CATSDLDGGQETQYF. The CDR3 DNA follows: TGTGCCACCAGTGATTTGGATGGCGGGCAAGAGACCCAGTACTTC.

This clonotype has ten or more counts. The genes are TRBV9 and TRBJ2-1; TRBD1 is a possible D gene (5 bases). Trimming left V 0 bases short and J 9 bases short, with 7 bases between. CDR3 length: 12 amino acids. The V gene's germline CDR1 is SGDLS and CDR2 YYNGEE. The CDR3: CASSVEGAEQFF. CDR3 DNA sequence: TGTGCCAGCAGCGTAGAAGGGGCTGAGCAGTTCTTC.

This clonotype was recorded at least ten times. The V call is TRBV7-2, the J call TRBJ2-3; the match to TRBD2 covers 14 bases. Germline assignment: CDR1 SGHTA and CDR2 FQGNSA. The CDR3 covers 18 residues. The V segment lost 1 base and the J segment 0 bases; nucleotides outside the gene matches: 3. The CDR3 bases are TGTGCCAGCAGCTTAGGACTAGCGGGGGGGCGGAGCACAGATACGCAGTATTTT. Translating gives CASSLGLAGGRSTDTQYF.

At least ten counts were recorded for this clonotype. V is TRBV10-1 and J is TRBJ1-4; possible D gene TRBD1, 5 bases. Per the germline V gene, CDR1 is WNHNN and CDR2 is SYGVQD (reference sequence). V was pared by 2 bases and J by 8 bases, with 12 bases between. The CDR3 is made up of 14 amino acids. The CDR3 is CASSETQEGEKLFF. In DNA form, the CDR3 reads TGCGCCAGCAGTGAGACCCAAGAGGGGGAAAAACTGTTTTTT.

The sample holds many counts of this clonotype. The chain combines TRBV19 with TRBJ2-7; D is unresolved. The V and J ends lost 7 bases and 0 bases respectively, with 13 bases between them. Looked up from germline, CDR1 is LNHDA and CDR2 is SQIVND (reference sequence). CDR3 length: 14 residues. The DNA of the CDR3 is TGTGCCAGTACCCCCGGTGGTAGCTCCTACGAGCAGTACTTC. Encoded protein: CASTPGGSSYEQYF.

In this sample, this clonotype turned up many times. This rearrangement joins TRBV7-9 to TRBJ2-1, with D unresolved. The germline V gene has CDR1 SEHNR and CDR2 FQNEAQ (reference sequence). This CDR3 contains 11 residues. Trimming left V 4 bases short and J 8 bases short, with 6 bases between. CDR3 in amino acids: CASSSDHEQFF. In nucleotides, the CDR3 is TGTGCCAGCAGCTCAGACCATGAGCAGTTCTTC.

This clonotype was counted many times. V gene TRBV10-1 combines with J gene TRBJ2-5; 8 bases line up with TRBD2. The V gene end was trimmed by 6 bases and the J gene end by 5 bases; junction bases not matched to a gene: 11. CDR1 and CDR2 from the germline V gene are WNHNN and SYGVQD (reference sequence). This CDR3 region has 15 residues. The CDR3 reads CASRLAARAGETQYF. In DNA, the CDR3 is TGCGCCAGCAGACTAGCGGCGAGGGCCGGGGAGACCCAGTACTTC.

This clonotype occurred many times. The rearrangement uses TRBV20-1 and TRBJ2-5, with TRBD2 matching 16 bases. The CDR3 is 16 amino acids. Germline loops: CDR1 DFQATT, CDR2 SNEGSKA (reference sequence). V lost 6 bases, J lost 5 bases, and 9 bases stayed unmatched. This CDR3 reads CSASGLAGGPQETQYF. The CDR3 DNA sequence: TGCAGTGCGTCGGGACTAGCGGGAGGGCCACAGGAGACCCAGTACTTC.

This clonotype was observed at least ten times. This chain joins TRBV7-2 and TRBJ2-3; D is perhaps TRBD2 (6 bases). The CDR3 spans 14 residues. CDR1 and CDR2 from the germline V gene are SGHTA and FQGNSA. V lost 1 base, J lost 6 bases, and 11 bases lay in between. The CDR3 region is CASSLDGSLDTQYF. CDR3 nucleotide sequence: TGTGCCAGCAGCTTAGACGGGAGTTTGGATACGCAGTATTTT.

This clonotype came up many times. The V gene is TRBV5-1, the J gene TRBJ2-1; unclear D gene. Germline lookup yields CDR1 SGHRS and CDR2 YFSETQ. Between the trimmed V and J ends, which lost 1 base and 5 bases, there was a span of 10 bases. The CDR3 covers 14 residues. The CDR3 DNA reads as TGCGCCAGCAGCTTGTCCCTTCCCGACAATGAGCAGTTCTTC. Its translation: CASSLSLPDNEQFF.

In its sample, this clonotype was seen a few times. The chain is built from TRBV20-1 and TRBJ2-7; D remains unclear. The CDR3 loop spans 13 amino acids. V dropped 3 bases and J dropped 3 bases, with 12 bases sitting between them. Germline V gene lookup returns CDR1 DFQATT and CDR2 SNEGSKA (reference sequence). CDR3 protein: CSASRPPGYEQYF. The CDR3 region has the DNA TGCAGTGCTAGTCGGCCACCGGGCTACGAGCAGTACTTC.

This clonotype was recorded many times. The chain joins TRBV7-2 to TRBJ2-1, with a possible D match to TRBD1 (7 bases). Germline loops: CDR1 SGHTA, CDR2 FQGNSA. This CDR3 is built from 13 residues. Trimming took 5 bases from V and 14 from J, leaving 19 bases between them. The CDR3 sequence is CASSLSSTGRKFF. DNA for the CDR3: TGTGCCAGCAGCCTGAGCTCGACAGGGAGGAAGTTCTTC.

This clonotype has just a few counts. V gene TRBV20-1 combines with J gene TRBJ2-7, with 8 bases identical to TRBD2. J lost 3 bases, V lost 5 bases, and 6 bases had no gene match. Germline lookup yields CDR1 DFQATT and CDR2 SNEGSKA (reference sequence). This CDR3 has 13 residues. The CDR3 protein is CSADPGLDYEQYF. CDR3 in DNA: TGCAGTGCTGACCCGGGACTAGACTACGAGCAGTACTTC.

Ten or more counts support this clonotype. The rearrangement joins TRBV10-3 to TRBJ1-1; maybe TRBD1 (5 bases). The germline V and J ends were trimmed by 3 bases and 1 base, with 12 bases remaining between them. CDR1 and CDR2 from the germline V gene are ENHRY and SYGVKD. CDR3 length equals 15 residues. This chain's CDR3 is CAISETDIANTEAFF. DNA for the CDR3: TGTGCCATCAGTGAAACGGACATCGCGAACACTGAAGCTTTCTTT.

This clonotype was recorded at least ten times. The chain links TRBV7-9 to TRBJ2-1; 7 positions match TRBD1. V lost 6 bases, J lost 9 bases, and 11 bases stayed unmatched. Germline CDR1 reads SEHNR; CDR2 reads FQNEAQ (reference sequence). This CDR3 is built from 14 residues. The CDR3 sequence: CASSPDRVAPEQFF. The CDR3 DNA reads TGTGCCAGCAGTCCAGACAGGGTAGCTCCTGAGCAGTTCTTC.

CDR3 sequence: CSARQGAGSTEAFF. As DNA, the CDR3 is TGCAGTGCTCGACAGGGGGCGGGAAGCACTGAAGCTTTCTTT. J is TRBJ1-1 and V is TRBV20-1, with TRBD1 matching 10 bases. The CDR3 loop spans 14 amino acids. Germline CDR1 DFQATT, CDR2 SNEGSKA (reference sequence). The J segment lost 4 bases and the V segment lost 5 bases, leaving 7 bases of the junction unmatched.